The source of this TCR beta chain is a study of blood T cell repertoires in COVID-19. Per germline, CDR1 SNHLY and CDR2 FYNNEI. V was clipped by 3 bases and J by 5 bases, with 9 bases between them. This CDR3 has 13 residues. Data came from immunoSEQ multiplex PCR; TCRdb stores just in-frame clones and leaves some out. The repertoire consists of some 170,000 clones, with roughly nine tenths occurring once and the leading ten covering 0.95% to 1.5%. Participants' reported clinical history set cohort assignment. V usage is TRBV2 and J usage is TRBJ2-3, with D possibly TRBD1 on 5 matching bases. Sequenced material: PBMCs or T cells enriched from blood (not recorded which). This receptor was obtained from a human donor with acute COVID-19. The donor label of this sample is uncertain. The CDR3 sequence is CASSDQGRDTQYF. The CDR3 DNA follows: TGTGCCAGCAGTGACCAGGGTCGAGATACGCAGTATTTT. The entire variable domain, with the rest obtained from reference TRBV2 and TRBJ2-3, is as follows: EPEVTQTPSHQVTQMGQEVILRCVPISNHLYFYWYRQILGQKVEFLVSFYNNEISEKSEIFDDQFSVERPDGSNFTLKIRSTKLEDSAMYFCASSDQGRDTQYFGPGTRLTVL.